The 16 T cell receptor beta chains presented below share a single source sample, sequenced in a study of beta chain features in type 1 diabetes. The sequenced template was cDNA made from the entire isolated RNA. Profiled with immunoSEQ multiplex PCR; TCRdb holds only in-frame clones, not every one. Among around 130,000 clones, 16% were seen once, and the ten largest hold 2.3%. Study-level points and caveats: Moderate but significant shortening of TCRB CDR3s was recorded in all four CD4+ subsets from Type 1 diabetes patients.

Antigens for these TCRs are unknown. Sequencing was performed on central memory CD4+ T cells from blood. These TCRs come from a man younger than 40 with type 1 diabetes.

This clone was seen a few times. The chain uses TRBV11-3 and TRBJ2-4, with D perhaps TRBD1 (6 bases). The CDR3 has 13 residues. V lost 2 bases and J lost 6, with 8 bases in between. CDR1 is SGHNT and CDR2 is YENEEA in the germline V gene. CDR3 nucleotide sequence: TGTGCCAGCAGCTTACAAGGGGGAAACATTCAGTACTTC. Its protein is CASSLQGGNIQYF.

The chain couples TRBV4-2 to TRBJ2-5; a possible D gene is TRBD2 (5 bases). V lost 2 bases and J 2 bases, leaving 6 bases between the germline ends. CDR3 length: 13 residues. CDR1 is LGHNA, CDR2 YNFKEQ, per germline. The CDR3 DNA is TGTGCCAGCAGCCAAACGGGGCAAGAGACCCAGTACTTC. Translated: CASSQTGQETQYF.

The chain employs TRBV5-1 and TRBJ2-3; D is undetermined. There are 13 residues in the CDR3. CDR1 and CDR2 (germline): SGHRS, YFSETQ. V was shortened by 4 bases and J by 4 bases, with 10 bases between the two germline ends. This chain's CDR3 is CASSDPPADTQYF. The CDR3 nucleotides are TGCGCCAGCAGCGACCCTCCCGCAGATACGCAGTATTTT.

The sample holds one count of this clone. The V gene is TRBV7-2, the J gene TRBJ2-7, with 7 bases that match TRBD1. The germline CDR1 and CDR2 sequences are SGHTA and FQGNSA. The CDR3 consists of 12 residues. The V segment lost 5 bases and the J segment 9 bases; nucleotides outside the gene matches: 7. Written as DNA, the CDR3 is TGTGCCAGCAGCCTGGACAGGTCTGCGCAGTACTTC. It is translated as CASSLDRSAQYF.

This clone came up a few times. V is TRBV7-2 and J is TRBJ2-3; the D gene is possibly TRBD2 (5 bases). The CDR3 consists of 14 residues. The germline V gene encodes CDR1 SGHTA and CDR2 FQGNSA. The V end lost 1 base, the J end lost 3 bases, and 8 bases lay between the germline ends. CDR3 DNA sequence: TGTGCCAGCAGCTTAGACAGACTAACAGATACGCAGTATTTT. This sequence encodes CASSLDRLTDTQYF.

In this sample, this clone turned up a few times. The chain recombines TRBV7-9 with TRBJ1-5; TRBD1 agrees at 7 bases. CDR3 length equals 13 residues. After removal of 7 bases from V and 4 bases from J, the junction contained 4 bases not matched to a gene. From germline, CDR1 is SEHNR and CDR2 FQNEAQ (reference sequence). The CDR3 region has the DNA TGTGCCAGCACCCAGGGGGGGAATCAGCCCCAGCATTTT. It translates to CASTQGGNQPQHF.

The chain uses TRBV29-1 and TRBJ1-1; 9 bases are a match to TRBD1. The V gene's germline CDR1 is SQVTM and CDR2 ANQGSEA. Trimming took 3 bases from V and 6 from J; bases not matched to a gene: 11. The CDR3 runs 15 residues. The CDR3 DNA reads as TGCAGCGTTGAGCCGGGACAGGGTAGGTTAGCTGAAGCTTTCTTT. Translation: CSVEPGQGRLAEAFF. The full variable domain, with the rest looked up from reference TRBV29-1 and TRBJ1-1, is SAVISQKPSRDICQRGTSLTIQCQVDSQVTMMFWYRQQPGQSLTLIATANQGSEATYESGFVIDKFPISRPNLTFSTLTVSNMSPEDSSIYLCSVEPGQGRLAEAFFGQGTRLTVV.

Only a few counts were recorded for this clone. This rearrangement joins TRBV9 to TRBJ1-2; 8 nucleotides line up with TRBD1. The V and J ends lost 2 bases and 7 bases, in that order; junction bases with no gene match: 10. The CDR3 runs to 15 residues. In germline, CDR1 is SGDLS, CDR2 YYNGEE. In DNA, the CDR3 is TGTGCCAGCAGCGTTAGTCAGGACAGGGTAATTGGCTACACCTTC. Amino acid sequence: CASSVSQDRVIGYTF.

V gene TRBV18 combines with J gene TRBJ1-2; tentatively, D is TRBD1 (6 bases). The CDR3 covers 13 residues. Deletions cut 5 bases from V and 6 bases from J, with 13 bases between. From germline, CDR1 is KGHSH and CDR2 LQKENI. The CDR3 region has the DNA TGTGCCAGCTCATCCTTACAGGGAGATGGCTACACCTTC. It yields the protein CASSSLQGDGYTF. The variable domain in full, with the rest retrieved from reference TRBV18 and TRBJ1-2, is NAGVMQNPRHLVRRRGQEARLRCSPMKGHSHVYWYRQLPEEGLKFMVYLQKENIIDESGMPKERFSAEFPKEGPSILRIQQVVRGDSAAYFCASSSLQGDGYTFGSGTRLTVV.

The chain recombines TRBV7-2 with TRBJ2-3; D gene uncertain. CDR1 SGHTA and CDR2 FQGNSA come from the germline V gene. The V end lost 5 bases, the J end lost 0 bases, and 12 bases lay between the germline ends. The CDR3 has 15 residues. Here the CDR3 reads CASSPRYTSTDTQYF. The CDR3 DNA follows: TGTGCCAGCAGCCCCCGATATACTAGCACAGATACGCAGTATTTT.

This clone occurred once. The genes are TRBV7-2 and TRBJ1-4, with TRBD1 matching 10 bases. Per the germline V gene, CDR1 is SGHTA and CDR2 is FQGNSA. V was clipped by 5 bases and J by 3 bases; unmatched bases: 3. CDR3 length equals 15 residues. CDR3 DNA: TGTGCCAGCAGCAAAGACAGGGGGCCTAATGAAAAACTGTTTTTT. Amino acids: CASSKDRGPNEKLFF.

V usage is TRBV13 and J usage is TRBJ2-3; D remains ambiguous. Trimming shortened V by 5 bases and J by 2 bases, and 14 bases separated the two germline ends. The CDR3 loop spans 15 amino acids. From germline, CDR1 is PRHDT and CDR2 FYEKMQ (reference sequence). The CDR3 nucleotides are TGTGCCAGCAGCCGCCTTTCCCTCCTCACAGATACGCAGTATTTT. It translates to CASSRLSLLTDTQYF.

This clone was recorded a few times. The V and J genes are TRBV29-1 and TRBJ1-6; the D gene is possibly TRBD1 (5 bases). From germline, CDR1 is SQVTM and CDR2 ANQGSEA. This CDR3 spans 13 amino acids. V was cut by 6 bases and J by 5 bases, with 11 bases left in between. DNA of the CDR3: TGCAGCGTAAGGGGAACAGATAATTCACCCCTCCACTTT. Protein product: CSVRGTDNSPLHF.

This chain connects TRBV10-3 to TRBJ1-5; TRBD1 might be the D (5 bases). This CDR3 contains 13 residues. V lost 10 bases, J lost 3 bases, and 13 bases lay in between. CDR1 and CDR2 (germline): ENHRY, SYGVKD. The CDR3 DNA is TGTGCCACACAGTCAGGGTTCAATCAGCCCCAGCATTTT. Its protein is CATQSGFNQPQHF.

This clone was seen a few times. One end of the junction is discordant with germline, which a read error may explain. The rearrangement uses TRBV27 and TRBJ2-6; D is undetermined. This CDR3 is built from 13 residues. CDR1 is MNHEY, CDR2 SMNVEV, per germline (reference sequence). The CDR3 spells CASRLYGANVLTF. The CDR3 DNA is TGTGCCAGCAGATTATATGGGGCCAACGTCCTGACTTTC.

This sequence joins TRBV6-6 and TRBJ1-6; tentatively, D is TRBD1 (5 bases). The CDR3 runs 16 residues. The germline V and J ends were trimmed by 10 bases and 7 bases, with 23 bases remaining between them. Germline CDR1 reads MNHNY; CDR2 reads SVGAGI (reference sequence). For the CDR3, the DNA is TGTGCCACCATTATTGGGAGGGGTCACTCAAATTCACCCCTCCACTTT. It encodes CATIIGRGHSNSPLHF.